Reported below is one TCR beta chain. As processed by the authors: Reference gene primer amplification gave estimated nucleated cell counts. TCRdb's table, derived via immunoSEQ multiplex PCR, lists solely in-frame clones and lacks some. The V and J calls and clone size were taken over from that table, and D and trimming were inferred from the DNA. The table records 200,000 to 250,000 clones, 80% of them present only once. This sample is drawn from a study of blood T cell repertoires in COVID-19. Study-level background: Samples came from the United States, Italy and Spain, spanning acute and convalescent COVID-19.

The ends were cut back, 3 bases at V and 1 base at J, with 6 bases in the middle. This CDR3 contains 13 residues. Germline V gives CDR1 KGHSH, CDR2 LQKENI. The source of this sequence is a woman between 35 and 50 years old with acute COVID-19. Sequencing was done on a sample of PBMCs or T cells enriched from blood (not recorded which). V is TRBV18 and J is TRBJ1-1; D gene ambiguous. The DNA for the CDR3 is TGTGCCAGCTCACCCGCACAGAACACTGAAGCTTTCTTT. Translated: CASSPAQNTEAFF. Looking up the rest from reference TRBV18 and TRBJ1-1 gives the full variable domain: NAGVMQNPRHLVRRRGQEARLRCSPMKGHSHVYWYRQLPEEGLKFMVYLQKENIIDESGMPKERFSAEFPKEGPSILRIQQVVRGDSAAYFCASSPAQNTEAFFGQGTRLTVV.